This passage covers 20 T cell receptor beta chains from one sample sequenced in a study of T cells after yellow fever vaccination. From the 5' RACE reads, TCRdb called clonotypes with MiXCR, one entry per CDR3 protein. The repertoire holds about 160,000 distinct CDR3 sequences, with around 7.3% as singletons. This specimen consisted of CD4+ T cells sorted from PBMCs, obtained 5 to 6 days after the first yellow fever vaccination. The receptors shown here come from a young man who received the YFV17D yellow fever vaccine.

The chain uses TRBV5-1 and TRBJ2-7; 8 nucleotides align to TRBD1. This CDR3 spans 15 amino acids. CDR1 is SGHRS, CDR2 YFSETQ, per germline. V was pared by 1 base and J by 3 bases, with 6 bases of the junction left unmatched. The CDR3 sequence is CASSLLNGQGYEQYF. In DNA, the CDR3 is TGCGCCAGCAGCTTGTTAAACGGACAGGGCTACGAGCAGTACTTC.

This clonotype was detected ten times or more. V is TRBV28 and J is TRBJ2-7, with D tentatively TRBD2 (6 bases). Trimming removed 2 bases at V and 4 bases at J, with 9 bases between. Germline CDR1 and CDR2: MDHEN and SYDVKM. The CDR3 contains 13 residues. CDR3 residues: CASSLGGYYEQYV. Written as DNA, the CDR3 is TGTGCCAGCAGTTTAGGAGGGTATTACGAGCAGTACGTC.

This clonotype was counted many times. The chain couples TRBV12-3 or TRBV12-4 to TRBJ1-5; the D is unclear. The length of the CDR3 is 12 residues. Trimming removed 5 bases at V and 2 bases at J, with 4 bases between. The CDR3 is CASSDGNQPQHF. CDR3 DNA: TGTGCCAGCAGTGACGGCAATCAGCCCCAGCATTTT.

The chain carries TRBV14 and TRBJ2-1; no firm D call. V lost 0 bases to trimming and J lost 12 bases, with 9 bases between them. The germline V gene encodes CDR1 SGHDN and CDR2 FVKESK. This CDR3 region has 12 residues. The CDR3 coding sequence is TGTGCCAGCAGCCAAGACCGTCTCCGGCAGTTCTTC. Amino acid sequence: CASSQDRLRQFF.

The rearrangement links TRBV4-1 to TRBJ1-1; maybe TRBD1 (6 bases). This CDR3 comprises 12 residues. Trimming cost V 4 bases and J 6 bases, with 9 bases left between them. Germline V lookup: CDR1 MGHRA, CDR2 YSYEKL. CDR3 loop: CASSRGGPEAFF. As DNA, the CDR3 is TGCGCCAGCAGCCGGGGGGGGCCTGAAGCTTTCTTT.

This clonotype has a handful of counts. The chain couples TRBV20-1 to TRBJ2-7, with 12 bases aligning to TRBD2. The junction had 8 bases not matched to a gene; V was cut back by 6 bases and J by 2 bases. From germline, CDR1 is DFQATT and CDR2 SNEGSKA (reference sequence). The CDR3 loop spans 15 amino acids. The CDR3 region is CSATSTSGGTYEQYF. For the CDR3, the DNA is TGCAGTGCAACCTCGACTAGCGGGGGAACCTACGAGCAGTACTTC.

This clonotype was recorded at least ten times. J is TRBJ2-4 and V is TRBV3-1, with D perhaps TRBD1 or TRBD2 (5 bases each). The CDR3 extends over 13 amino acids. V lost 4 bases to trimming and J lost 6 bases, with 10 bases between them. Germline CDR1 LGHDT, CDR2 YNNKEL (reference sequence). CDR3 nucleotide sequence: TGTGCCAGCAGCCTCTGGGACGGAAACATTCAGTACTTC. Its translation is CASSLWDGNIQYF.

The V call is TRBV19, the J call TRBJ1-1; D may be TRBD1 (5 bases). The V end lost 5 bases, the J end lost 6 bases, and 13 bases lay between the germline ends. Germline V CDR1 and CDR2: LNHDA, SQIVND (reference sequence). The CDR3 is 13 amino acids. Here the CDR3 reads CASSPWGEAEAFF. In DNA, the CDR3 is TGTGCCAGTAGTCCCTGGGGCGAGGCTGAAGCTTTCTTT.

This clonotype has a handful of counts. The chain has TRBV7-2 and TRBJ2-5; TRBD1 or TRBD2 may be the D gene (5 bases each). CDR3 length: 15 amino acids. Per germline, CDR1 SGHTA and CDR2 FQGNSA. Trimming took 6 bases from V and 5 from J, leaving 19 bases between them. CDR3: CASSPGTGPGETQYF. CDR3 in DNA: TGTGCCAGCAGTCCCGGGACGGGCCCCGGGGAGACCCAGTACTTC.

This clonotype was recorded many times. V gene TRBV7-2 combines with J gene TRBJ2-7, with D possibly matching TRBD2 (6 bases). CDR3 size: 15 residues. Per the germline V gene, CDR1 is SGHTA and CDR2 is FQGNSA. The ends were cut back, 5 bases at V and 5 bases at J, with 19 bases in the middle. The CDR3 nucleotides read TGTGCCAGCAGCCGGGACTCCCTCTTGGGAGACGAGCAGTACGTC. Residues: CASSRDSLLGDEQYV.

Ten or more counts support this clonotype. V and J are TRBV24-1 and TRBJ2-2, with 9 bases lining up with TRBD1. With V trimmed by 1 base and J by 6 bases, 5 bases remained unmatched. Germline V lookup: CDR1 KGHDR, CDR2 SFDVKD. The CDR3 contains 16 residues. DNA for the CDR3: TGTGCCACCAGTGATTTCCTGGGACAGGGTGCCGGGGAGCTGTTTTTT. The encoded protein is CATSDFLGQGAGELFF.

This clonotype was detected many times. V and J are TRBV6-6 and TRBJ1-4, with a possible D match to TRBD1 (6 bases). The CDR3 length is 13 residues. Trimming took 4 bases from V and 11 from J, leaving 14 bases between them. Per the germline V gene, CDR1 is MNHNY and CDR2 is SVGAGI (reference sequence). The CDR3 region is CASSSGGSWKLFF. The CDR3 coding sequence is TGTGCCAGCAGTTCGGGGGGCTCTTGGAAACTGTTTTTT.

This clonotype occurred a few times. The V gene is TRBV20-1, the J gene TRBJ2-3; D unresolved. The CDR3 is made up of 14 amino acids. Trimming took off 8 bases at V and 0 bases at J, with 15 bases between the two ends. Germline-derived CDR1 and CDR2 are DFQATT and SNEGSKA (reference sequence). The CDR3: CSTSLSPSTDTQYF. In DNA, the CDR3 is TGCAGTACATCCCTCAGTCCTAGCACAGATACGCAGTATTTT.

This chain connects TRBV3-1 to TRBJ1-5, with TRBD1 identical over 8 bases. Trimming removed 4 bases from V and 9 bases from J; junction bases left unmatched: 11. This CDR3 has 15 amino acids. Germline V gene sequence: CDR1 LGHDT, CDR2 YNNKEL (reference sequence). The CDR3 here is CASSPRTGMTSPQHF. Here the CDR3 DNA reads TGTGCCAGCAGCCCTCGGACAGGGATGACATCGCCCCAGCATTTT.

This clonotype was counted at least ten times. This rearrangement joins TRBV10-3 to TRBJ2-3, with no clear D. Germline CDR1 is ENHRY and CDR2 is SYGVKD. The CDR3 totals 13 residues. V gave up 4 bases and J gave up 0 bases, with 5 bases separating them. DNA of the CDR3: TGTGCCATCAGTGGGCGCAGCACAGATACGCAGTATTTT. It codes for CAISGRSTDTQYF.

Many counts were recorded for this clonotype. V gene TRBV12-3 or TRBV12-4 combines with J gene TRBJ2-3; D is ambiguous. The CDR3 covers 12 residues. Trimming left V 6 bases short and J 1 base short, with 5 bases between. The CDR3 sequence is CASSSRTDTQYF. CDR3 nucleotides: TGTGCCAGCAGCTCACGCACAGATACGCAGTATTTT.

This clonotype was recorded at least ten times. The chain employs TRBV7-8 and TRBJ2-2, with D possibly being TRBD2 (6 bases). The CDR3 is 17 residues long. Germline CDR1 SGHVS, CDR2 FQNEAQ. The V end lost 4 bases, the J end lost 2 bases, and 17 bases lay between the germline ends. The CDR3 region has the DNA TGTGCCAGCAGCTCCGGGGGTGGGCGGATAAACACCGGGGAGCTGTTTTTT. As protein: CASSSGGGRINTGELFF.

Remarks on this clonotype: Sequence at one end of the junction differs from germline and may be a read error. This chain joins TRBV2 and TRBJ2-7, with TRBD2 matching over 10 bases. The CDR3 loop spans 14 amino acids. Germline CDR1 is SNHLY and CDR2 is FYNNEI. CDR3 sequence: CAGSRTSGSYEQYF. In nucleotides, the CDR3 is TGTGCCGGCAGTCGGACTAGCGGCTCCTACGAGCAGTACTTC.

This clonotype has only a few counts. V is TRBV4-1 and J is TRBJ2-5; 9 bases agree with TRBD1. Germline V gene data show CDR1 as MGHRA and CDR2 as YSYEKL. After removal of 1 base from V and 5 bases from J, the junction contained 8 bases not matched to a gene. This CDR3 has 16 amino acids. Written as DNA, the CDR3 is TGCGCCAGCAGCCAAGGAGGGACAGGGAGGCGGGAGACCCAGTACTTC. Protein sequence: CASSQGGTGRRETQYF.

This clonotype turned up a few times. The V and J genes are TRBV9 and TRBJ2-3; D possibly uses TRBD1 or TRBD2 (6 bases each). V was shortened by 6 bases and J by 8 bases, with 16 bases between the two germline ends. The CDR3 is 13 residues long. CDR1 is SGDLS, CDR2 YYNGEE, per germline. The CDR3 DNA is TGTGCCAGCACCCCGACGGGGGCGGGTACGCAGTATTTT. Translating it yields CASTPTGAGTQYF.